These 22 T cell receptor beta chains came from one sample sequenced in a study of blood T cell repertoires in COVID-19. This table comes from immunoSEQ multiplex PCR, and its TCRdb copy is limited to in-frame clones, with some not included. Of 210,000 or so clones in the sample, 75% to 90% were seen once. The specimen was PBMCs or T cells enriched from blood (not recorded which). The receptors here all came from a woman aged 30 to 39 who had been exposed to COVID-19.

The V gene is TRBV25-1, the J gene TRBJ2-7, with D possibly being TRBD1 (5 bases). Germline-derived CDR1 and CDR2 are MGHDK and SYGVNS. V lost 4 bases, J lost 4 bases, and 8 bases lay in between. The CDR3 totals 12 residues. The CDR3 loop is CASSGGPYEQYF. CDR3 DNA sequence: TGTGCCAGCAGTGGGGGCCCGTACGAGCAGTACTTC.

CDR3 in DNA: TGTGCCAGCAGTCCACTACAGGCCCTCCAAGAGACCCAGTACTTC. Encoded protein: CASSPLQALQETQYF. This sequence joins TRBV27 and TRBJ2-5, with TRBD1 as a possible D gene (5 bases). The CDR3 has 15 amino acids. From germline, CDR1 is MNHEY and CDR2 SMNVEV (reference sequence). Trimming left V 5 bases short and J 1 base short, with 14 bases between.

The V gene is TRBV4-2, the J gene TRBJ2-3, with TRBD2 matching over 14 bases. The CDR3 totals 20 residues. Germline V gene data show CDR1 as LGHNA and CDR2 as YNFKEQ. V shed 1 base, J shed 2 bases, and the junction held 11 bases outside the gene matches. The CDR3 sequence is CASSQVSGTSGGINTDTQYF. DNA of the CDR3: TGTGCCAGCAGCCAAGTATCCGGGACTAGCGGGGGAATTAACACAGATACGCAGTATTTT.

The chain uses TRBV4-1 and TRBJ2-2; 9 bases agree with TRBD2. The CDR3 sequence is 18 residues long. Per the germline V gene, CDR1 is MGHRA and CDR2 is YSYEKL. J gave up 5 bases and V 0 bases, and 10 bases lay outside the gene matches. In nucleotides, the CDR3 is TGCGCCAGCAGCCAAGAAAGGCCTAGCGGGGCGGGGACCGGGGAGCTGTTTTTT. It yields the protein CASSQERPSGAGTGELFF.

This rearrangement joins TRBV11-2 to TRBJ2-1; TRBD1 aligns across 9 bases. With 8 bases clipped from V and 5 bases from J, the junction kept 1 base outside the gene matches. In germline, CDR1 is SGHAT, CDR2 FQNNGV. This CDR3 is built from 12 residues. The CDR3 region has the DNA TGTGCCAGCGGGACAGGGAACAATGAGCAGTTCTTC. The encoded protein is CASGTGNNEQFF.

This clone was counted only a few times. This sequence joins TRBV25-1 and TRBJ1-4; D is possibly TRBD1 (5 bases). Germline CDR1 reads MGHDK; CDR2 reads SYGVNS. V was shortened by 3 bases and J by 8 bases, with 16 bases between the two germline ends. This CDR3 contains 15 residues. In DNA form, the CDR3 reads TGTGCCAGCAGTGAGCGTAGGGGTTGGGAAGAAAAACTGTTTTTT. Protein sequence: CASSERRGWEEKLFF.

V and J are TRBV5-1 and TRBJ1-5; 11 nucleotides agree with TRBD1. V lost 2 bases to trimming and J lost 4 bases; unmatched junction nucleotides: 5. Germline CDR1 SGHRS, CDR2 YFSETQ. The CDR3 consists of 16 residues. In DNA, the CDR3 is TGCGCCAGCAGCTTCGGACAGGGGGCGGCAAATCAGCCCCAGCATTTT. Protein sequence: CASSFGQGAANQPQHF. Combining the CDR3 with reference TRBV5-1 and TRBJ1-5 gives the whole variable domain KAGVTQTPRYLIKTRGQQVTLSCSPISGHRSVSWYQQTPGQGLQFLFEYFSETQRNKGNFPGRFSGRQFSNSRSEMNVSTLELGDSALYLCASSFGQGAANQPQHFGDGTRLSIL.

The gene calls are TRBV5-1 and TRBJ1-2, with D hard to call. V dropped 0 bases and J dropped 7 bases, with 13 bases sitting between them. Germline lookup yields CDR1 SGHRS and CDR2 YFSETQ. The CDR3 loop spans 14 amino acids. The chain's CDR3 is CASSLDSGGSGYTF. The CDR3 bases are TGCGCCAGCAGCTTGGACAGTGGAGGCTCTGGCTACACCTTC.

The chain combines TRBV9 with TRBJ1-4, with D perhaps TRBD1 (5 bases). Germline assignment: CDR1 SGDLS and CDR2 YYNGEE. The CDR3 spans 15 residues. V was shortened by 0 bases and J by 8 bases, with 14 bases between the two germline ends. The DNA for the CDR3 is TGTGCCAGCAGCGTAGAGGGCAGGGCTGGCGAAAAACTGTTTTTT. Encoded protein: CASSVEGRAGEKLFF.

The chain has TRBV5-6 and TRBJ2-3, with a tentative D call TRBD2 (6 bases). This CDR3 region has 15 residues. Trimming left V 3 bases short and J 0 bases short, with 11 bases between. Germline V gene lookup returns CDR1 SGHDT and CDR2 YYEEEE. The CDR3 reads CASSWGSGSTDTQYF. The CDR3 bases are TGTGCCAGCAGCTGGGGAAGCGGGAGCACAGATACGCAGTATTTT.

CDR3 DNA: TGTGCCAGCAGCCAAGAAGGTGGAGGTTCCTATGGCTACACCTTC. This translates into CASSQEGGGSYGYTF. The genes are TRBV3-1 (or the pseudogene TRBV3-2) and TRBJ1-2, with D uncertain. This CDR3 is 15 amino acids long. V lost 0 bases to trimming and J lost 4 bases, with 12 bases between them. The germline V gene has CDR1 LGHDT and CDR2 YNNKEL (reference sequence).

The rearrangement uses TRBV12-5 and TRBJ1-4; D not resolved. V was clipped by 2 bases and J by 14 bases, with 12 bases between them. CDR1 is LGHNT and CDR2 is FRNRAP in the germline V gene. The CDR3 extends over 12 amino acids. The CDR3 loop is CASGLHHLKLFF. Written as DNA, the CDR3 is TGTGCTAGTGGTTTGCACCACCTAAAGCTGTTTTTT.

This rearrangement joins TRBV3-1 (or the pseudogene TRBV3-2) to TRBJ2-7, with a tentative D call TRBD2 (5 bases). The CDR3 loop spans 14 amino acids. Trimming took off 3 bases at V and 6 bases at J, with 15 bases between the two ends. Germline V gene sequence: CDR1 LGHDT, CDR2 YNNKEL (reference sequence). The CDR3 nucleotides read TGTGCCAGCAGCCAGGTAGAGGGAGCCATCGAGCAGTACTTC. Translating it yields CASSQVEGAIEQYF.

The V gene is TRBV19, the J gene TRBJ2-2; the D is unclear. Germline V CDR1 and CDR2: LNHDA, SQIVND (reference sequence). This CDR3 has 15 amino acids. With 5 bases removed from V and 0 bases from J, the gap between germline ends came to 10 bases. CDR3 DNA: TGTGCCAGTAGTGAACAGATATCGAACACCGGGGAGCTGTTTTTT. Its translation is CASSEQISNTGELFF.

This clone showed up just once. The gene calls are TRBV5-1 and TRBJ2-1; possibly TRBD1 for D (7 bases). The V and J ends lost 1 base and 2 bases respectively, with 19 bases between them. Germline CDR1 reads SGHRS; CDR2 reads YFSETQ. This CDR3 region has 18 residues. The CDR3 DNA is TGCGCCAGCAGCTTGCAGTTCGGGGGACAGAAAACCTACAATGAGCAGTTCTTC. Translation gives CASSLQFGGQKTYNEQFF.

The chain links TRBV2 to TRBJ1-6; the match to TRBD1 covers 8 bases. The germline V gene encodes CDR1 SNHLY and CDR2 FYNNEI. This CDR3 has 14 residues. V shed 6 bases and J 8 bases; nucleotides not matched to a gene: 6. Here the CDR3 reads CASRDRDMDSPLHF. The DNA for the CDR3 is TGTGCCAGCAGGGACAGGGATATGGATTCACCCCTCCACTTT.

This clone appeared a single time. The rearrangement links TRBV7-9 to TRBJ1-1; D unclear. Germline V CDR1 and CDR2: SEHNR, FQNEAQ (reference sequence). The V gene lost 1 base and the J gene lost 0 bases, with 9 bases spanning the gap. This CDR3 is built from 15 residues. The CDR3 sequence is CASSLGAVMNTEAFF. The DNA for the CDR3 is TGTGCCAGCAGCTTAGGGGCAGTCATGAACACTGAAGCTTTCTTT.

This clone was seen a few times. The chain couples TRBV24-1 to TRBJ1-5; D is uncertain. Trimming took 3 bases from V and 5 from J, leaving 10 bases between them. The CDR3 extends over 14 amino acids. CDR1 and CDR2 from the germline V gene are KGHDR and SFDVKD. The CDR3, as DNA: TGTGCCACCAGTGATGCCCGGGGATATCAGCCCCAGCATTTT. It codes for CATSDARGYQPQHF.

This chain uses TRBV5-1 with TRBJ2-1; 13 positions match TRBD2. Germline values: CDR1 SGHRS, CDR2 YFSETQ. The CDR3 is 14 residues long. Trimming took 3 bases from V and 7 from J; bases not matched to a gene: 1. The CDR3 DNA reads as TGCGCCAGCAGCTCGGGACTAGCGGGGAATGAGCAGTTCTTC. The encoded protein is CASSSGLAGNEQFF.

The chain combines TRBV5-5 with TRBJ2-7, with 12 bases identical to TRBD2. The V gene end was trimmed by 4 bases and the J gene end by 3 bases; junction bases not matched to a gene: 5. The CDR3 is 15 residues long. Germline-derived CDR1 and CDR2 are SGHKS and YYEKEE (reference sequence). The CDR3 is CASSPGLAGNYEQYF. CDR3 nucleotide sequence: TGTGCCAGCAGCCCTGGACTAGCGGGAAACTACGAGCAGTACTTC.

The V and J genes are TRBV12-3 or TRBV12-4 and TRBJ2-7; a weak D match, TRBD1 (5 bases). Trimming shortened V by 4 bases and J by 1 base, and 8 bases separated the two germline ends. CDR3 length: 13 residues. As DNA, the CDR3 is TGTGCCAGCAGTTGGGGCAGTTCCTACGAGCAGTACTTC. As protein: CASSWGSSYEQYF.

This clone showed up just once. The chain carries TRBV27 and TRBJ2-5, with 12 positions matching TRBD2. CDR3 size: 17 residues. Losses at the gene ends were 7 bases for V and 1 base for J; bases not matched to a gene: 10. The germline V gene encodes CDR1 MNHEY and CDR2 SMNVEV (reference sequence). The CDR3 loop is CASTPLTSGRTQETQYF. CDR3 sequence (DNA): TGTGCCAGCACTCCTCTCACTAGCGGGAGGACCCAAGAGACCCAGTACTTC.